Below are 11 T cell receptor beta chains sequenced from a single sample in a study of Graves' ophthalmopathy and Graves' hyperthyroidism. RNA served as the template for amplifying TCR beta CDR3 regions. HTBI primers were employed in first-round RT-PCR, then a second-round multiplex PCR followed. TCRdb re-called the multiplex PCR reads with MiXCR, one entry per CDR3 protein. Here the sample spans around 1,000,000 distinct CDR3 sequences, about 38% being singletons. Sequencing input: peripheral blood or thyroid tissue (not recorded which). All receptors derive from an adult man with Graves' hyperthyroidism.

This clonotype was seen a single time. CDR3 region: CASRQAQETQYF. As DNA, the CDR3 is TGTGCCAGCCGACAGGCACAAGAGACCCAGTACTTC. The chain uses TRBV28 and TRBJ2-5; D may be TRBD1 (6 bases). This CDR3 is 12 amino acids long. Trimming took off 8 bases at V and 2 bases at J, with 9 bases between the two ends. Germline V gives CDR1 MDHEN, CDR2 SYDVKM.

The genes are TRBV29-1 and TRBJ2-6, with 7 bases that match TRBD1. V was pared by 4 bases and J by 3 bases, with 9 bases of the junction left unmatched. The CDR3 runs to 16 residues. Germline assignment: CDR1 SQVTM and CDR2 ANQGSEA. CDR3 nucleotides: TGCAGCGTTGCCGGGACAGCTTTCATTGGGGCCAACGTCCTGACTTTC. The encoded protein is CSVAGTAFIGANVLTF.

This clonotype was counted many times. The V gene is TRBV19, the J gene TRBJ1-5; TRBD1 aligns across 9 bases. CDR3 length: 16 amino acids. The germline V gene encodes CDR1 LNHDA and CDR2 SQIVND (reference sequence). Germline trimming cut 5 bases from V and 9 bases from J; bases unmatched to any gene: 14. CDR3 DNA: TGTGCCAGTAGTCCCCCCGGGGACAGGGACAGTAGGCCCCAGCATTTT. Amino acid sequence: CASSPPGDRDSRPQHF.

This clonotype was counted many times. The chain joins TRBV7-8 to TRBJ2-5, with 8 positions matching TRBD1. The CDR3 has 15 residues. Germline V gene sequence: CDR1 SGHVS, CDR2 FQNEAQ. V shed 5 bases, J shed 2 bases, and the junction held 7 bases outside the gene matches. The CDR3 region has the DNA TGTGCCAGCAGCATAGGGACAGGAGAGCAAGAGACCCAGTACTTC. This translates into CASSIGTGEQETQYF.

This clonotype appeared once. The CDR3 region is CSARALGGVNQPQYF. In DNA, the CDR3 is TGCAGTGCTAGGGCCCTCGGGGGAGTCAATCAGCCCCAGTACTTC. This chain joins TRBV20-1 and TRBJ2-5; perhaps TRBD2 as D (6 bases). V lost 3 bases and J 9 bases, leaving 23 bases between the germline ends. CDR3 length: 15 amino acids. Germline CDR1 and CDR2: DFQATT and SNEGSKA (reference sequence).

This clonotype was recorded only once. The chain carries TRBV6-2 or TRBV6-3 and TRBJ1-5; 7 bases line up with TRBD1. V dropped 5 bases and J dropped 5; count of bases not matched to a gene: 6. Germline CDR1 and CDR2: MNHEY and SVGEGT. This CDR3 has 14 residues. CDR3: CASSNTGDHQPQHF. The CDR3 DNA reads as TGTGCCAGCAGTAACACAGGGGACCATCAGCCCCAGCATTTT.

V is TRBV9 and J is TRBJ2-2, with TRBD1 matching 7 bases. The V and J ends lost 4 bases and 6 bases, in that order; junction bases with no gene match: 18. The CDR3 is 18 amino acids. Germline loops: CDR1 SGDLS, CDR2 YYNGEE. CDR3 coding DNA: TGTGCCAGCAGCCAGGTCGGACGCGATAGGGGGCCCCCCGGGGAGCTGTTTTTT. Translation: CASSQVGRDRGPPGELFF.

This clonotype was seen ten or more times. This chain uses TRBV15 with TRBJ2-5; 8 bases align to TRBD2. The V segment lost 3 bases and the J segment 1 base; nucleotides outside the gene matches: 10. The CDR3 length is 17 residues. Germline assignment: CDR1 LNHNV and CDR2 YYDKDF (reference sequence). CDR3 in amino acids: CATSRASGRAFQETQYF. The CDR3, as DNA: TGTGCCACCAGCAGGGCGAGCGGGAGAGCTTTCCAAGAGACCCAGTACTTC.

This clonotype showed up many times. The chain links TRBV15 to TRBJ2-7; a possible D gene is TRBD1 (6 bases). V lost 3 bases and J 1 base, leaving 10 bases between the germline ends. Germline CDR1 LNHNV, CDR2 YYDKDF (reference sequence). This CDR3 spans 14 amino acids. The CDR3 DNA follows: TGTGCCACCAGCAGGACGACAGGTTCCTACGAGCAGTACTTC. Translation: CATSRTTGSYEQYF.

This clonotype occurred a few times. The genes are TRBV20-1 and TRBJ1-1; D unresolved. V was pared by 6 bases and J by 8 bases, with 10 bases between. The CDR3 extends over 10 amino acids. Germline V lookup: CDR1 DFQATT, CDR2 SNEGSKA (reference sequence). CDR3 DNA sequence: TGCAGTGCCGGCTGGGGAGAAGCTTTCTTT. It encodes CSAGWGEAFF.

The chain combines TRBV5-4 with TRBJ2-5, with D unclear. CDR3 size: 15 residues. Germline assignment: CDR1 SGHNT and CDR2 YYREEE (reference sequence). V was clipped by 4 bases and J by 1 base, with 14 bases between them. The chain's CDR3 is CASSQEYTPQETQYF. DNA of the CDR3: TGTGCCAGCAGCCAAGAGTATACACCCCAAGAGACCCAGTACTTC.